The 22 T cell receptor beta chains presented below share a single source sample, sequenced in a study of CD8 T cells in ankylosing spondylitis. Via MiXCR, TCRdb re-called the 5' RACE reads, giving one row per CDR3 protein. The sample lists about 130,000 distinct CDR3 sequences, just under 7.5% occurring once. The sequenced sample consisted of blood, either unsorted or a sorted T cell fraction (not recorded which). The source is a female donor with ankylosing spondylitis or in good health (not recorded which).

This clonotype was detected ten times or more. The chain joins TRBV20-1 to TRBJ2-1; 9 nucleotides line up with TRBD2. The CDR3 runs 14 residues. Germline assignment: CDR1 DFQATT and CDR2 SNEGSKA (reference sequence). With 5 bases clipped from V and 6 bases from J, the junction kept 8 bases outside the gene matches. The CDR3 loop reads CSAGSGGEGNEQFF. Here the CDR3 DNA reads TGCAGTGCTGGTAGCGGGGGAGAAGGCAATGAGCAGTTCTTC.

The table lists this clonotype with many counts. CDR3 loop: CASSLVSGAQETQYF. CDR3 in DNA: TGCGCCAGCAGCTTGGTTAGCGGGGCCCAAGAGACCCAGTACTTC. The chain is built from TRBV5-1 and TRBJ2-5; 8 bases line up with TRBD2. The CDR3 runs to 15 residues. J gave up 1 base and V 0 bases, and 2 bases lay outside the gene matches. CDR1 SGHRS and CDR2 YFSETQ come from the germline V gene.

This clonotype has ten or more counts. The chain recombines TRBV14 with TRBJ2-7; D perhaps matches TRBD1 (6 bases). V dropped 0 bases and J dropped 5 bases, with 8 bases sitting between them. The CDR3 consists of 13 residues. The germline V gene encodes CDR1 SGHDN and CDR2 FVKESK. CDR3 sequence reads: CASSQDYRDEQYF. The CDR3 bases are TGTGCCAGCAGCCAAGACTACAGGGACGAGCAGTACTTC.

This clonotype was observed many times. The CDR3 spells CASSTPHSNYGYTF. The DNA for the CDR3 is TGTGCCAGCAGCACACCCCACAGCAACTATGGCTACACCTTC. This chain connects TRBV12-3 or TRBV12-4 to TRBJ1-2; D gene unclear. CDR3 size: 14 residues. V gave up 6 bases and J gave up 2 bases, with 13 bases separating them.

This clonotype has more than one count but fewer than ten. The V gene is TRBV28, the J gene TRBJ1-1; TRBD1 agrees at 7 bases. J gave up 12 bases and V 2 bases, and 9 bases lay outside the gene matches. CDR3 length: 13 residues. CDR1 is MDHEN, CDR2 SYDVKM, per germline. CDR3 sequence: CASSLGGGLPTFF. The DNA of the CDR3 is TGTGCCAGCAGTTTAGGAGGGGGCCTCCCGACTTTCTTT.

This clonotype was detected ten times or more. The chain uses TRBV20-1 and TRBJ1-2; tentative D call: TRBD1 (6 bases). The germline V gene has CDR1 DFQATT and CDR2 SNEGSKA (reference sequence). This CDR3 is built from 12 residues. Trimming shortened V by 2 bases and J by 6 bases, and 10 bases separated the two germline ends. CDR3 sequence reads: CSARSTGNGYTF. The CDR3 bases are TGCAGTGCTAGATCCACAGGGAATGGCTACACCTTC.

This clonotype was recorded many times. The V call is TRBV7-2, the J call TRBJ2-7; 9 nucleotides match TRBD1. CDR1 and CDR2 (germline): SGHTA, FQGNSA. The CDR3 extends over 15 amino acids. The J segment lost 4 bases and the V segment lost 2 bases, leaving 6 bases of the junction unmatched. Here the CDR3 DNA reads TGTGCCAGCAGCTTAACCGGGACAGGGACGTACGAGCAGTACTTC. Translated, it gives CASSLTGTGTYEQYF.

Many counts were recorded for this clonotype. The chain recombines TRBV5-1 with TRBJ2-2; no clear D. Trimming cost V 6 bases and J 2 bases, with 11 bases left between them. The CDR3 runs 14 residues. In germline, CDR1 is SGHRS, CDR2 YFSETQ. The CDR3 DNA is TGCGCCAGCAATCGGAACTTAAACACCGGGGAGCTGTTTTTT. Translated: CASNRNLNTGELFF.

This clonotype was counted many times. The CDR3 region is CASSISGTGNEQYF. In DNA form, the CDR3 reads TGCGCCAGCAGCATATCCGGGACAGGGAACGAGCAGTACTTC. This rearrangement joins TRBV5-1 to TRBJ2-7, with TRBD1 matching over 9 bases. Germline V gives CDR1 SGHRS, CDR2 YFSETQ. The V and J ends lost 4 bases and 5 bases, in that order; junction bases with no gene match: 7. The CDR3 sequence is 14 residues long.

This clonotype showed up many times. The chain combines TRBV4-1 with TRBJ2-7; D remains ambiguous. The CDR3 spans 14 residues. Trimming took off 1 base at V and 5 bases at J, with 12 bases between the two ends. Germline V gene lookup returns CDR1 MGHRA and CDR2 YSYEKL. CDR3 region: CASSQGTPINEQYF. The CDR3 DNA reads TGCGCCAGCAGCCAAGGAACCCCCATAAACGAGCAGTACTTC.

This clonotype was counted a few times. The chain has TRBV7-9 and TRBJ2-3; weak D call: TRBD2 (7 bases). Trimming left V 8 bases short and J 1 base short, with 13 bases between. CDR3 size: 14 residues. Germline CDR1 reads SEHNR; CDR2 reads FQNEAQ (reference sequence). The CDR3, as DNA: TGTGCCAGCGCGGGGGCGGGGCGCACAGATACGCAGTATTTT. Its protein is CASAGAGRTDTQYF.

In its sample, this clonotype was seen many times. The V call is TRBV2, the J call TRBJ2-3; 13 bases fit TRBD2. Germline CDR1 SNHLY, CDR2 FYNNEI. After removal of 6 bases from V and 4 bases from J, the junction contained 10 bases not matched to a gene. The CDR3 has 17 amino acids. CDR3 residues: CASSLRTSGGASDTQYF. In nucleotides, the CDR3 is TGTGCCAGCAGCCTTAGAACTAGCGGGGGGGCTTCAGATACGCAGTATTTT.

This chain joins TRBV7-9 and TRBJ2-7; a weak D match, TRBD1 (6 bases). Germline CDR1 and CDR2: SEHNR and FQNEAQ (reference sequence). Trimming stripped 6 bases from V and 5 bases from J, with 17 bases between. CDR3 length equals 14 residues. The CDR3 loop is CASSRDRSRDEQYF. CDR3 nucleotides: TGTGCCAGCAGTAGAGACAGGAGTCGGGACGAGCAGTACTTC.

The sample holds many counts of this clonotype. V and J are TRBV29-1 and TRBJ1-1; D unresolved. The germline CDR1 and CDR2 sequences are SQVTM and ANQGSEA. This CDR3 has 14 amino acids. V was trimmed by 6 bases and J by 1 base, leaving 15 bases between them. CDR3 sequence: CSVRRSKRNTEAFF. The CDR3 DNA follows: TGCAGCGTCCGGAGGAGTAAAAGGAACACTGAAGCTTTCTTT.

The table lists this clonotype with many counts. This chain joins TRBV20-1 and TRBJ1-5; possible D gene TRBD1, 5 bases. V was clipped by 4 bases and J by 7 bases, with 14 bases between them. CDR1 is DFQATT and CDR2 is SNEGSKA in the germline V gene (reference sequence). The CDR3 has 13 amino acids. The CDR3 sequence is CSAIRGKGQPQHF. The CDR3 DNA reads as TGCAGTGCTATACGGGGGAAGGGGCAGCCCCAGCATTTT.

This clonotype has ten or more counts. The chain employs TRBV20-1 and TRBJ1-5; weak D call: TRBD1 (5 bases). Germline CDR1 and CDR2: DFQATT and SNEGSKA (reference sequence). The V end was cut by 4 bases, the J end by 3 bases, with 10 bases between. This CDR3 is built from 13 residues. DNA for the CDR3: TGCAGTGCTATCGGGGGTAACAATCAGCCCCAGCATTTT. This gives the protein CSAIGGNNQPQHF.

This clonotype was counted at least ten times. The chain links TRBV28 to TRBJ1-2; D unresolved. CDR3 size: 15 residues. Trimming took off 5 bases at V and 3 bases at J, with 16 bases between the two ends. CDR1 is MDHEN, CDR2 SYDVKM, per germline. The CDR3 DNA follows: TGTGCCAGCAGTGGTGCAAGTTTTCTGGACTATGGCTACACCTTC. Residues: CASSGASFLDYGYTF.

The table lists this clonotype with many counts. The rearrangement joins TRBV20-1 to TRBJ1-2; 9 bases map to TRBD1. The CDR3 totals 14 residues. Losses at the gene ends were 3 bases for V and 3 bases for J; bases not matched to a gene: 5. Germline V gives CDR1 DFQATT, CDR2 SNEGSKA (reference sequence). The DNA for the CDR3 is TGCAGTGCTAGGGTACAGGGGGCGTACTATGGCTACACCTTC. Translation: CSARVQGAYYGYTF.

The rearrangement joins TRBV29-1 to TRBJ2-1; a possible D gene is TRBD1 (5 bases). Germline V gene sequence: CDR1 SQVTM, CDR2 ANQGSEA. Trimming removed 5 bases from V and 0 bases from J, with 17 bases in between. This CDR3 is built from 16 residues. The CDR3: CSVSFRALSSYNEQFF. CDR3 bases: TGCAGCGTTTCCTTCAGGGCTCTAAGCTCCTACAATGAGCAGTTCTTC.

This clonotype was picked up many times. The chain employs TRBV20-1 and TRBJ2-5; D is undetermined. This CDR3 comprises 16 residues. Deletions cut 3 bases from V and 1 base from J, with 18 bases between. The V gene's germline CDR1 is DFQATT and CDR2 SNEGSKA (reference sequence). CDR3 coding DNA: TGCAGTGCTAGTCCCCCCGTCCTGACTTTCCAAGAGACCCAGTACTTC. Its translation is CSASPPVLTFQETQYF.

This clonotype was found many times. The chain links TRBV7-3 to TRBJ1-2, with D uncertain. Germline V gives CDR1 SGHTA, CDR2 FQGTGA. V was shortened by 5 bases and J by 8 bases, with 18 bases between the two germline ends. The CDR3 loop spans 14 amino acids. CDR3 nucleotide sequence: TGTGCCAGCAGCATAGCCCCGGGGTCGCAGGGCTACACCTTC. Protein sequence: CASSIAPGSQGYTF.

In its sample, this clonotype was seen many times. The V gene is TRBV5-1, the J gene TRBJ2-1; weak D call: TRBD1 (5 bases). V lost 4 bases, J lost 5 bases, and 7 bases lay in between. CDR3 size: 12 residues. Germline CDR1 and CDR2: SGHRS and YFSETQ. In DNA, the CDR3 is TGCGCCAGCAGCCCGGACAACAATGAGCAGTTCTTC. It is translated as CASSPDNNEQFF.